The 11 T cell receptor beta chains listed next were all sequenced from one sample in a study of cytomegalovirus exposure and HLA in healthy donors. The PCR employed 60 Vbeta primers together with 13 Jbeta primers. Assay used: immunoSEQ multiplex PCR; TCRdb lists only in-frame clones, some missing. The data show more than 150,000 clones, around 75% seen once. Sequencing was done on a sample of PBMCs. These receptors all stem from a woman between 35 and 50 years old in good health and CMV-seropositive.

This clone was seen only once. The junction shows a germline mismatch at one end, possibly a read error. V is TRBV7-6 and J is TRBJ2-7; the D is unclear. CDR3 length equals 14 residues. CDR1 is SGHVS, CDR2 FNYEAQ, per germline. The CDR3 DNA reads TGTGCCGGCAGCTTAGGCGGAAGCTCCTACGAGCAGTACTTC. This codes for CAGSLGGSSYEQYF.

The chain joins TRBV11-2 to TRBJ2-1, with TRBD2 identical over 12 bases. In germline, CDR1 is SGHAT, CDR2 FQNNGV. The CDR3 loop spans 15 amino acids. After removal of 5 bases from V and 9 bases from J, the junction contained 8 bases not matched to a gene. This CDR3 reads CASSRLAGVSSEQFF. CDR3 in DNA: TGTGCCAGCAGCCGACTAGCGGGAGTTTCGAGTGAGCAGTTCTTC.

The chain is built from TRBV19 and TRBJ2-6; D remains ambiguous. The CDR3 is 15 residues long. Between the trimmed V and J ends, which lost 5 bases and 0 bases, there was a span of 8 bases. Germline values: CDR1 LNHDA, CDR2 SQIVND (reference sequence). CDR3 loop: CASSEYSSGANVLTF. The CDR3 DNA sequence: TGTGCCAGTAGTGAATACAGCTCTGGGGCCAACGTCCTGACTTTC. The full variable domain, its missing parts supplied by reference TRBV19 and TRBJ2-6, is DGGITQSPKYLFRKEGQNVTLSCEQNLNHDAMYWYRQDPGQGLRLIYYSQIVNDFQKGDIAEGYSVSREKKESFPLTVTSAQKNPTAFYLCASSEYSSGANVLTFGAGSRLTVL.

This chain joins TRBV6-1 and TRBJ2-3; 10 bases are shared with TRBD1. J lost 4 bases, V lost 6 bases, and 4 bases had no gene match. The CDR3 totals 14 residues. Germline V CDR1 and CDR2: MNHNS, SASEGT. CDR3 in DNA: TGTGCCAGCAGCAGGGACAGGGGATCAGATACGCAGTATTTT. Residues: CASSRDRGSDTQYF.

This chain links TRBV28 with TRBJ2-7; 9 nucleotides agree with TRBD1. The CDR3 covers 15 residues. The ends lost 6 bases at V and 3 bases at J; junction bases unmatched: 9. CDR1 is MDHEN and CDR2 is SYDVKM in the germline V gene. Here the CDR3 reads CASRSGTGLNYEQYF. CDR3 nucleotide sequence: TGTGCCAGCAGGTCCGGGACAGGGTTAAACTACGAGCAGTACTTC.

The genes are TRBV30 and TRBJ2-7; D is uncertain. This CDR3 has 15 amino acids. The ends were cut back, 2 bases at V and 1 base at J, with 15 bases in the middle. Germline CDR1 is GTSNPN and CDR2 is SVGIG (reference sequence). The CDR3 region has the DNA TGTGCCTGGAGTTTAAGAGGCGGCTGGTCCTACGAGCAGTACTTC. It translates to CAWSLRGGWSYEQYF. Full variable domain (remainder filled in from reference TRBV30 and TRBJ2-7): SQTIHQWPATLVQPVGSPLSLECTVEGTSNPNLYWYRQAAGRGLQLLFYSVGIGQISSEVPQNLSASRPQDRQFILSSKKLLLSDSGFYLCAWSLRGGWSYEQYFGPGTRLTVT.

This clone is a singleton in its sample. The chain combines TRBV10-1 with TRBJ2-5, with D possibly matching TRBD1 (5 bases). This CDR3 spans 17 amino acids. V lost 2 bases, J lost 5 bases, and 21 bases lay in between. Germline V gene data show CDR1 as WNHNN and CDR2 as SYGVQD (reference sequence). The DNA of the CDR3 is TGCGCCAGCAGTGAGACCCTATTGGGGCAGGGAATCGAGACCCAGTACTTC. Its translation is CASSETLLGQGIETQYF.

The gene calls are TRBV5-6 and TRBJ2-3; D may be TRBD2 (5 bases). The CDR3 has 16 amino acids. With 3 bases removed from V and 3 bases from J, the gap between germline ends came to 17 bases. Germline assignment: CDR1 SGHDT and CDR2 YYEEEE. The CDR3, as DNA: TGTGCCAGCAGCTGGCGTTTACAGAGAGGGACAGATACGCAGTATTTT. Translation gives CASSWRLQRGTDTQYF.

The chain links TRBV7-2 to TRBJ2-7; 7 nucleotides line up with TRBD2. The CDR3 is made up of 15 amino acids. Germline V gene lookup returns CDR1 SGHTA and CDR2 FQGNSA. Trimming at V came to 5 bases and at J to 7 bases, leaving 14 bases not matched to a gene. This CDR3 is CASSRLLGREREQYF. Written as DNA, the CDR3 is TGTGCCAGCAGCCGCTTGTTAGGGCGGGAGAGGGAGCAGTACTTC.

The chain combines TRBV9 with TRBJ2-1; TRBD2 is a possible D gene (5 bases). This CDR3 contains 12 residues. The germline gives CDR1 SGDLS, CDR2 YYNGEE. V was shortened by 7 bases and J by 2 bases, with 7 bases between the two germline ends. Here the CDR3 reads CASPGTYNEQFF. CDR3 coding DNA: TGTGCCAGCCCCGGGACCTACAATGAGCAGTTCTTC. The full variable domain, completed using reference TRBV9 and TRBJ2-1, is DSGVTQTPKHLITATGQRVTLRCSPRSGDLSVYWYQQSLDQGLQFLIQYYNGEERAKGNILERFSAQQFPDLHSELNLSSLELGDSALYFCASPGTYNEQFFGPGTRLTVL.

This chain uses TRBV7-2 with TRBJ1-5; 8 bases are a match to TRBD1. Germline V gives CDR1 SGHTA, CDR2 FQGNSA. This CDR3 region has 15 residues. J gave up 2 bases and V 3 bases, and 3 bases lay outside the gene matches. CDR3 sequence: CASSLGTGRNQPQHF. The CDR3 DNA reads TGTGCCAGCAGCTTGGGGACAGGCCGCAATCAGCCCCAGCATTTT. Supplemented by reference TRBV7-2 and TRBJ1-5, the full variable domain reads GAGVSQSPSNKVTEKGKDVELRCDPISGHTALYWYRQSLGQGLEFLIYFQGNSAPDKSGLPSDRFSAERTGGSVSTLTIQRTQQEDSAVYLCASSLGTGRNQPQHFGDGTRLSIL.